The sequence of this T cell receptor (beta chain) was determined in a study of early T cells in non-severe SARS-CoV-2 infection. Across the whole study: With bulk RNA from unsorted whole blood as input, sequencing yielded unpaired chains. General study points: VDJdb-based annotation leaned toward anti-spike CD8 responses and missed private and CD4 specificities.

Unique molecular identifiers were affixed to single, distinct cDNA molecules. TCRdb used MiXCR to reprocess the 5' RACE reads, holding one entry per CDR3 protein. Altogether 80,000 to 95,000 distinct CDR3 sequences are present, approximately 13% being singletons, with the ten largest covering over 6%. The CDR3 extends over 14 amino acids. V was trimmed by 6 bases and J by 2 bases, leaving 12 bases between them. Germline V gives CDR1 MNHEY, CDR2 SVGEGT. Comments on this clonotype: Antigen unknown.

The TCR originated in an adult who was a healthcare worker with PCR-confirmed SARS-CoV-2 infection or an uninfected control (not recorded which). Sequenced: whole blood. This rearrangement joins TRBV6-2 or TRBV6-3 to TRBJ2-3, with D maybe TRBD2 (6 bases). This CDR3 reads CASRKAGHTDTQYF. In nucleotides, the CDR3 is TGTGCCAGCAGAAAAGCGGGCCACACAGATACGCAGTATTTT.